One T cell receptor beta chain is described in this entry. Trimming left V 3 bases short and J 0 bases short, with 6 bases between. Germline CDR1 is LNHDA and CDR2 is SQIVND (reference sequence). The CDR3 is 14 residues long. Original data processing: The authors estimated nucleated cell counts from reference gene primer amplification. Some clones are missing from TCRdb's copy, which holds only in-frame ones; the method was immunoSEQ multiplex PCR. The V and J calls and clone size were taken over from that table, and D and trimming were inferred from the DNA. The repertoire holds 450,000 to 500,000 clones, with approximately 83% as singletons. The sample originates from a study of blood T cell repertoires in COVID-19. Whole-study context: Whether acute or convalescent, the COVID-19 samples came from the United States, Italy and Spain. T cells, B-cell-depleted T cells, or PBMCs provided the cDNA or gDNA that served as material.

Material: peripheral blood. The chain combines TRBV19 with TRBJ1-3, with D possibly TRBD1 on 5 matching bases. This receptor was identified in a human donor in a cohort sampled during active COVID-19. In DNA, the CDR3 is TGTGCCAGTAGTATGACAGCCTCTGGAAACACCATATATTTT. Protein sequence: CASSMTASGNTIYF. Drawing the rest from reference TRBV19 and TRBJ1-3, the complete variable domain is DGGITQSPKYLFRKEGQNVTLSCEQNLNHDAMYWYRQDPGQGLRLIYYSQIVNDFQKGDIAEGYSVSREKKESFPLTVTSAQKNPTAFYLCASSMTASGNTIYFGEGSWLTVV.